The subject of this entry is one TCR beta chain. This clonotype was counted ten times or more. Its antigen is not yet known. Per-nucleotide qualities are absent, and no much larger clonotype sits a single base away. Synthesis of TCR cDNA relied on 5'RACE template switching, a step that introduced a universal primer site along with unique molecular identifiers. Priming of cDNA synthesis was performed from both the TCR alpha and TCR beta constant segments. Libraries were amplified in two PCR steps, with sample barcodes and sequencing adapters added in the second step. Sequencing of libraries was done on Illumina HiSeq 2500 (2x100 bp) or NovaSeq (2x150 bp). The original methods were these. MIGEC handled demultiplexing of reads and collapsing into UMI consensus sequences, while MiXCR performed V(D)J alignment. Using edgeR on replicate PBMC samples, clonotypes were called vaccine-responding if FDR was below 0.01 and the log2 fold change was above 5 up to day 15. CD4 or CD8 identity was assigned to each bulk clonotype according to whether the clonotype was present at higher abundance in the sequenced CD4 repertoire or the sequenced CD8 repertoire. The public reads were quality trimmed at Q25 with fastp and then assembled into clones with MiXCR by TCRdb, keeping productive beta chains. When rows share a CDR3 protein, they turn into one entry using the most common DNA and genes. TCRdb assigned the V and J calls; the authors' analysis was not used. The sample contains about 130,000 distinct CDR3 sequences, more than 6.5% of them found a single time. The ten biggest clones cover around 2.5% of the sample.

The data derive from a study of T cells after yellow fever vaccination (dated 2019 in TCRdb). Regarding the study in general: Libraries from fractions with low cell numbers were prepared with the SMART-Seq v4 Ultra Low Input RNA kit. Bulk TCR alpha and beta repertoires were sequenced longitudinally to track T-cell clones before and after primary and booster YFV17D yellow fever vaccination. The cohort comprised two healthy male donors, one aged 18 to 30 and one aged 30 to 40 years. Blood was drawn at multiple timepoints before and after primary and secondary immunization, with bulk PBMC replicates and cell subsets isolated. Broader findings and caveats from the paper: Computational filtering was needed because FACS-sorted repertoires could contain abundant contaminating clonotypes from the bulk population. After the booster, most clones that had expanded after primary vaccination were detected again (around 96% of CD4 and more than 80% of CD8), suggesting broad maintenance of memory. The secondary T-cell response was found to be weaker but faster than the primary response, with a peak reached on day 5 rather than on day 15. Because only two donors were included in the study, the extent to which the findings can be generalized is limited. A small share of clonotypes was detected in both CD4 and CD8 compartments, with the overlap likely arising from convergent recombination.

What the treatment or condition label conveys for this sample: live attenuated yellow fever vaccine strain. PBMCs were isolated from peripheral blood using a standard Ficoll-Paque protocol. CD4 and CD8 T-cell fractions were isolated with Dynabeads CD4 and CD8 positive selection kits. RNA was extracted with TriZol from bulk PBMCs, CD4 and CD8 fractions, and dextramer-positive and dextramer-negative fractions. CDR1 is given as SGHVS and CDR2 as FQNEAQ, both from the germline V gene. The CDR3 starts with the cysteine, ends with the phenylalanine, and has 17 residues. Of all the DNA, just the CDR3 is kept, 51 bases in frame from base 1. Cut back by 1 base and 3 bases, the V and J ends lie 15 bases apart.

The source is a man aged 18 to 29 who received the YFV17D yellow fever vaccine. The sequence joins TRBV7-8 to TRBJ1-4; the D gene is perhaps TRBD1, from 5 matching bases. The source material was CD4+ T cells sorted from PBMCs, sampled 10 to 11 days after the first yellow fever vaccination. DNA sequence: TGTGCCAGCAGCTTAGTCGTAGGGCGGGGGGCTAATGAAAAACTGTTTTTT. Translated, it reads CASSLVVGRGANEKLFF.